This T cell receptor (beta chain) was captured in a study of blood T cell repertoires in COVID-19. Study information: The cDNA or gDNA used as material had been derived from T cells, B-cell-depleted T cells, or PBMCs.

The germline V gene encodes CDR1 SGHTS and CDR2 YDEGEE. Trimming took 1 base from V and 4 from J; bases not matched to a gene: 12. The CDR3 length is 18 residues. Assay: immunoSEQ multiplex PCR; the TCRdb copy retains only in-frame clones and omits some. The table lists some 120,000 clones, 65% to 90% of them singletons. The sequenced material came from peripheral blood. The TCR sequence derives from a human donor in a cohort sampled during active COVID-19. The chain joins TRBV5-8 to TRBJ2-3, with 10 positions matching TRBD1. In nucleotides, the CDR3 is TGTGCCAGCAGCTTGTGGGGGATGACAGGGGGCGCAGCAGATACGCAGTATTTT. Translating it yields CASSLWGMTGGAADTQYF.